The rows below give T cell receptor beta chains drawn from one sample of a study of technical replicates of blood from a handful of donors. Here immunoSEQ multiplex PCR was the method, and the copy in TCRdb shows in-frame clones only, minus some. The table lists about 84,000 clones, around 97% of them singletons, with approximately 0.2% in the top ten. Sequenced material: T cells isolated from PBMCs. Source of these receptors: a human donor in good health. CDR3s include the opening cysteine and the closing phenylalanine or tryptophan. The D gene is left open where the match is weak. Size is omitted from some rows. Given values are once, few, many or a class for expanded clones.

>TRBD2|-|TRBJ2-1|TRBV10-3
TGTGCCACAAGACTAGCGGGGGGGCTCGATGAGCAGTTCTTC
CATRLAGGLDEQFF
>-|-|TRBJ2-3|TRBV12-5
TGTGCTAGTGGTCCGCTGACAGGCCGGGATACGCAGTATTTT
CASGPLTGRDTQYF
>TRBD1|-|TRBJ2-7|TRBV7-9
TGTGCCAGCAGCTGGGGACAGAACGAGCAGTACTTC
CASSWGQNEQYF
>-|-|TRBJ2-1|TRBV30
TGTGCCTGGAGAGATAGCGCCGGGTCGTCTCATTACAATGAGCAGTTCTTC
CAWRDSAGSSHYNEQFF
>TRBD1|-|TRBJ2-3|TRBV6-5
TGTGCCAGCAGTTTGGACAGGGTTCCAGATACGCAGTATTTT
CASSLDRVPDTQYF
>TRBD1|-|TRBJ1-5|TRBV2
TGTGCCAGCACGGGAACAGGGGATCAGCCCCAGCATTTT
CASTGTGDQPQHF
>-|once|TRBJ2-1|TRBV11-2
TGTGCCAGCAGCTCCCGTAGTGGGGCGCTAAGCTCCTACAATGAGCAGTTCTTC
CASSSRSGALSSYNEQFF
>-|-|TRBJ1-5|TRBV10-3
TGTGCCATCAGTGAGTCGTCCTATCAGCCCCAGCATTTT
CAISESSYQPQHF
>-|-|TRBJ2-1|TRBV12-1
TGTGCCAGCAGCTTGGGCGGGAGGGATTATGAGCAGTTCTTC
CASSLGGRDYEQFF
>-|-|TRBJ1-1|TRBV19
TGTGCCAGTAGTATAGATCAGGCAGCTTTTGAAGCTTTCTTT
CASSIDQAAFEAFF
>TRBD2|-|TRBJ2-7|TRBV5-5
TGTGCCAGCAGCTTGTCCGTAACGGGGACTACACCCTACGAGCAGTACTTC
CASSLSVTGTTPYEQYF
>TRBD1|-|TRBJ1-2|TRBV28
TGTGCCAGCAGTGGACGGGACAGCTATGGCTACACCTTC
CASSGRDSYGYTF
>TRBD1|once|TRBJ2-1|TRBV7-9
TGTGCCAGCAGCGCCCGGGACAGGGCAGATGAGCAGTTCTTC
CASSARDRADEQFF
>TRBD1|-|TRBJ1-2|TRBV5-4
TGTGCCACCCCCTCGGGGGCAGGGGGCTTCTATGGCTACACCTTC
CATPSGAGGFYGYTF
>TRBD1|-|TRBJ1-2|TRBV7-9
TGTGCCAGCGGGCCGAGGACAGGGTTGGCGGGCTACACCTTC
CASGPRTGLAGYTF
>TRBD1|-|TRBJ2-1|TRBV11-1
TGTGCCAGCAGCAGACCACAGGGGAGCGAATTCAATGAGCAGTTCTTC
CASSRPQGSEFNEQFF